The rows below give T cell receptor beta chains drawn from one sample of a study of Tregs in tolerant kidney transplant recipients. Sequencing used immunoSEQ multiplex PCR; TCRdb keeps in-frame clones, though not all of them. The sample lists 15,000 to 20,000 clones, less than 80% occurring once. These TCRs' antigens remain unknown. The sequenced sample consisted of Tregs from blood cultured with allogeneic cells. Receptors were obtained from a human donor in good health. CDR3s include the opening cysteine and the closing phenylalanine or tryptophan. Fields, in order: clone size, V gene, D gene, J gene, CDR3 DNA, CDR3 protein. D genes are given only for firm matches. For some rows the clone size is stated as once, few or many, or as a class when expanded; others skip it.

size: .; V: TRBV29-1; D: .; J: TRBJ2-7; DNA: TGCAGCGTGAGACTAGCCTACGAGCAGTACTTC; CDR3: CSVRLAYEQYF
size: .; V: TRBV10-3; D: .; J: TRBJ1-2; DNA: TGTGCCATCAGTGGATCGGACGGTAACTATGGCTACACCTTC; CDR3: CAISGSDGNYGYTF
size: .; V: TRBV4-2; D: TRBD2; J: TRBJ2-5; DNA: TGTGCCAGCAGCCAAAAAAAGCTTCCCCCGGGACTAGCGGGAGGGCCGTCAGAGACCCAGTACTTC; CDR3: CASSQKKLPPGLAGGPSETQYF
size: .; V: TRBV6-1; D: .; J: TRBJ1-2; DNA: TGTGCCAGCAGTCGGGAGGGGAACTATGGCTACACCTTC; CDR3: CASSREGNYGYTF
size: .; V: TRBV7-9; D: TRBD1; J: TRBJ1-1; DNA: TGTGCCAGCAGCCCCGCGACAGGGAACTTGGGGGCTTTCTTT; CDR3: CASSPATGNLGAFF
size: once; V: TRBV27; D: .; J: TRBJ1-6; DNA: TGTGCCAGCAGTTTATCGATAAGTTCTTTCGGGGCTTACTACCTCCACTTT; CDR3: CASSLSISSFGAYYLHF
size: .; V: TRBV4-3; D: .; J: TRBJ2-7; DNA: TGCGCCAGCAGCCAGGGGCAGTGGAACGAGCAGTACTTC; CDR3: CASSQGQWNEQYF
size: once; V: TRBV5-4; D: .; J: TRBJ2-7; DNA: TGTGCCAGCAGCCAAGCCCAGGGACTGGCCTACGAGCAGTACTTC; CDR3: CASSQAQGLAYEQYF
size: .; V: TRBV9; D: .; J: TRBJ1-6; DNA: TGTGCCAGCAGCGTAGGGGCTTCTTCACCCCTCCACTTT; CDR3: CASSVGASSPLHF
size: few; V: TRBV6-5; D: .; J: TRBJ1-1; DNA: TGTGCCAGCAGTAGGGGTGGAACTGAAGCTTTCTTT; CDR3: CASSRGGTEAFF
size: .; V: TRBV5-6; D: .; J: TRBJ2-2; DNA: TGTGCCAGCAGCCCCCCGCGGAGGGTCCGGGAGCTGTTTTTT; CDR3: CASSPPRRVRELFF
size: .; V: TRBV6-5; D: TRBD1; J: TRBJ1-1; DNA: TGTGCCAGCAGCCGGACAGGGGACAGGACTGAAGCTTTCTTT; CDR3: CASSRTGDRTEAFF
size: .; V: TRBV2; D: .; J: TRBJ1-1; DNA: TGTGCCAGCAGGGGACTGAACACTGAAGCTTTCTTT; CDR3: CASRGLNTEAFF
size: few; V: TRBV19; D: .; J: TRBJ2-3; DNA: TGTGCCAGTAAGTCACAGGGACTACCAGATACGCAGTATTTT; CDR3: CASKSQGLPDTQYF
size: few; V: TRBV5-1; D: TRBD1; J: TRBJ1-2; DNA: TGCGCCAGCAGCTTGACCAGTACAGGGGAGGGCTACACCTTC; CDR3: CASSLTSTGEGYTF
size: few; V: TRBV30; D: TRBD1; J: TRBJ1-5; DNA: TGTGCCTGCGCCGGGACAGAGGGTCAGCCCCAGCATTTT; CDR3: CACAGTEGQPQHF
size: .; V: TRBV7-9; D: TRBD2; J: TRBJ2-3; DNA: TGTGCCAGCAGCTTAGGCGGGGGAGCAAATACGCAGTATTTT; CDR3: CASSLGGGANTQYF
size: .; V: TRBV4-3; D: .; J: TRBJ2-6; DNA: TGCGCCAGCAGCCAACAGGGGTTTGGGGCCAACGTCCTGACTTTC; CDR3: CASSQQGFGANVLTF
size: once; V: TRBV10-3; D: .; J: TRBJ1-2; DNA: TGTGCCATCAGTGAGGGGGGGATCTATGGCTACACCTTC; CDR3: CAISEGGIYGYTF
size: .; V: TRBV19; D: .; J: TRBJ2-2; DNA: TGTGCCAGTATTAGCGCCACAGCGAACACCGGGGAGCTGTTTTTT; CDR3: CASISATANTGELFF
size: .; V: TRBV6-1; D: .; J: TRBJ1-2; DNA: TGTGCCAGCAGTGATGGGCTGGGGAGGAACTATGGCTACACCTTC; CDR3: CASSDGLGRNYGYTF
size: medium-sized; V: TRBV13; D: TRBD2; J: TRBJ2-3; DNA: TGTGCCAGCAGCAGAAGCGGGGGGGCTACAGATACGCAGTATTTT; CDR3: CASSRSGGATDTQYF
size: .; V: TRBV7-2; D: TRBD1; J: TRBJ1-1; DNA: TGTGCCAGCAGCAGACAGGGGGACACTGAAGCTTTCTTT; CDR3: CASSRQGDTEAFF
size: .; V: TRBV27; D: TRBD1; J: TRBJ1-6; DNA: TGTGCCAGCAGTTTCCGGGACAGTCAAGTTTCACCCCTCCACTTT; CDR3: CASSFRDSQVSPLHF
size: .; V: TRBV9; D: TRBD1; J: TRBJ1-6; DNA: TGTGCCAGCAGCGGGGGGACAGGGTCGGGCTATTCACCCCTCCACTTT; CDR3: CASSGGTGSGYSPLHF
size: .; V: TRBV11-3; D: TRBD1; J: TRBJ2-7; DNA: TGTGCCAGCAGCTTGACAGGGGGGGCCTACGAGCAGTACTTC; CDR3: CASSLTGGAYEQYF
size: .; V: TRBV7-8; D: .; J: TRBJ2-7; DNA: TGTGCCAGCAGCTTAATGGACGGGATATCCTACGAGCAGTACTTC; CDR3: CASSLMDGISYEQYF
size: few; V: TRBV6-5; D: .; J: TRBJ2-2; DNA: TGTGCGGAGGGCCGGGGAACCGGGGAGCTGTTTTTT; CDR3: CAEGRGTGELFF
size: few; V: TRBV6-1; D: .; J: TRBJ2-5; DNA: TGTGCCAGCCGTCGCGGCCCAAAGGAGACCCAGTACTTC; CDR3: CASRRGPKETQYF
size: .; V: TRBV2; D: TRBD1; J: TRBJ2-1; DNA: TGTGCCAGCAGTGGACAGGGTAGAGGTGAGCAGTTCTTC; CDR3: CASSGQGRGEQFF
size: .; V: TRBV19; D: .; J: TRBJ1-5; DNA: TGTGCCAGTAGACGGGCGGGGAATAGCAATCAGCCCCAGCATTTT; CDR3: CASRRAGNSNQPQHF
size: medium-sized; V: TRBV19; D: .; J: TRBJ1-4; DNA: TGTGCCAGTAGGGGGGGGCTTCAACTGTTTTTT; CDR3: CASRGGLQLFF
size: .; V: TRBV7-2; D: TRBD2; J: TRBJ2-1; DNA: TGTGCCAGCAGCTTAGGCTACACTCCGGGACTAGCGGGTAATGAGCAGTTCTTC; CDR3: CASSLGYTPGLAGNEQFF
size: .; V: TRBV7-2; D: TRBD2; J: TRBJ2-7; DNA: TGTGCCAGCAGCCTACGAAGCGGGAATCGATACCATTACGAGCAGTACTTC; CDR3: CASSLRSGNRYHYEQYF
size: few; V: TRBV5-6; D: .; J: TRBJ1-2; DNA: TGTGCCAGCAGCTTGTCTGGGTATGGCTACACCTTC; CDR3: CASSLSGYGYTF
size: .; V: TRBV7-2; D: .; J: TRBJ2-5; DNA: TGTGCCAGCAGAATGGACAGCCAAGAGACCCAGTACTTC; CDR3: CASRMDSQETQYF
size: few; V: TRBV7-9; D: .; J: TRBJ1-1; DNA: TGTGCCAGCAGCACCGGACAGCGATCGAACACTGAAGCTTTCTTT; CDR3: CASSTGQRSNTEAFF
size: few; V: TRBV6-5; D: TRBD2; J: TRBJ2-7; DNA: TGTGCCAGCAGCCGGGGGGGACAGCAGTACTTC; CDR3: CASSRGGQQYF
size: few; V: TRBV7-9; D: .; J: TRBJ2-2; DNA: TGTGCCAGCAGCTTTGAGGTCGGGGAGCTGTTTTTT; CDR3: CASSFEVGELFF
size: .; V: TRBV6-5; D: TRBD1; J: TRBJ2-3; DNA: TGTGCCACACAACCCAGGGGGCTGAGGACAGATACGCAGTATTTT; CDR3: CATQPRGLRTDTQYF
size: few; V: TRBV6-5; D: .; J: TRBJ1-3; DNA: TGTGCCAGCAGTTACTCCCCAGACCTCTCTGGAAACACCATATATTTT; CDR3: CASSYSPDLSGNTIYF
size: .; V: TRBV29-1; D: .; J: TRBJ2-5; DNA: TGCAGCGTTGTCAGGGGACTCCAAGAGACCCAGTACTTC; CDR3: CSVVRGLQETQYF
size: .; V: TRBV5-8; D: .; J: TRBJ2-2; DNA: TGTGCCAGCAGCCGAAGCTGGGAGCTGTTTTTT; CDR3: CASSRSWELFF
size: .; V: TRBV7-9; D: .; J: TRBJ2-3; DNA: TGTGCCAGCAGCTTCGAAGGAGGCGGGAATACGCAGTATTTT; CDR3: CASSFEGGGNTQYF
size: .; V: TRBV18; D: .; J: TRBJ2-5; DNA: TGTGCCAGCACCCCGACGCGGCAGGAGACCCAGTACTTC; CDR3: CASTPTRQETQYF
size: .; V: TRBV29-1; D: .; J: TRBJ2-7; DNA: TGCAGCGTTGAGGGTGGGAGGAAGCAGTACTTC; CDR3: CSVEGGRKQYF
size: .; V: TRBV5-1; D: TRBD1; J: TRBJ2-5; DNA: TGCGCCAGCAGCTTGGGCCCCTCGACAGGGGGTGGGGGGACCCAGTACTTC; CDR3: CASSLGPSTGGGGTQYF
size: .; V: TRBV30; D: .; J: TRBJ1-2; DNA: TGTGCCTGGAGCCCCCCGAGGGGCCGCTGGAACTATGGCTACACCTTC; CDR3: CAWSPPRGRWNYGYTF
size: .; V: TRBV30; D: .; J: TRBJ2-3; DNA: TGTGCCTGGAACAATGGCATCACAGATACGCAGTATTTT; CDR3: CAWNNGITDTQYF
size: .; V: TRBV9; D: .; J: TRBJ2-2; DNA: TGTGCCAGCAGCGTAGCTGACACCCGGAACACCGGGGAGCTGTTTTTT; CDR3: CASSVADTRNTGELFF
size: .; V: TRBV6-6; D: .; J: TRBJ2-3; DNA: TGTGCCAGCAGTTACTCGATAGGGGGAATCGGTACGCAGTATTTT; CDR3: CASSYSIGGIGTQYF
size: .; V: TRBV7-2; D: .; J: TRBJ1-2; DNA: TGTGCCAGCAGCTTAGGTGGGCAGGGGCGGTACTATGGCTACACCTTC; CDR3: CASSLGGQGRYYGYTF
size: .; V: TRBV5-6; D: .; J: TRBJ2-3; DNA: TGTGCCAGCAGCTCCAGTCCAGGGTCAGATACGCAGTATTTT; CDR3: CASSSSPGSDTQYF
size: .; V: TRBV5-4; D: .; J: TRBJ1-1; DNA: TGTGCCAGCAGCCCCGCAGGTGGGACGTACACTGAAGCTTTCTTT; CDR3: CASSPAGGTYTEAFF
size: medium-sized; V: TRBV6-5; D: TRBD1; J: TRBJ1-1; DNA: TGTGCCAGCAGTAGAACAGGGGATGAAGCTTTCTTT; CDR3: CASSRTGDEAFF
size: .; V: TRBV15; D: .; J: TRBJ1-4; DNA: TGTGCCACCAGCAGAGCGAAGGCCTCTAATGAAAAACTGTTTTTT; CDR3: CATSRAKASNEKLFF
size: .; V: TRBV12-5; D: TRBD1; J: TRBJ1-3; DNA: TGTGCTAGTGGTCCGGGACAGGGACAAGGAAACACCATATATTTT; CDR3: CASGPGQGQGNTIYF
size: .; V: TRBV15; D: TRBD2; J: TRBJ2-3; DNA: TGTGCCACCAGCAGGTCGACTAGCGGGAGTACAGATACGCAGTATTTT; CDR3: CATSRSTSGSTDTQYF
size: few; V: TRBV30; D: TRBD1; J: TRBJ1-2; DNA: TGTGCCTGGCGACAGACAGGGGTGACGATAAACTATGGCTACACCTTC; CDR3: CAWRQTGVTINYGYTF